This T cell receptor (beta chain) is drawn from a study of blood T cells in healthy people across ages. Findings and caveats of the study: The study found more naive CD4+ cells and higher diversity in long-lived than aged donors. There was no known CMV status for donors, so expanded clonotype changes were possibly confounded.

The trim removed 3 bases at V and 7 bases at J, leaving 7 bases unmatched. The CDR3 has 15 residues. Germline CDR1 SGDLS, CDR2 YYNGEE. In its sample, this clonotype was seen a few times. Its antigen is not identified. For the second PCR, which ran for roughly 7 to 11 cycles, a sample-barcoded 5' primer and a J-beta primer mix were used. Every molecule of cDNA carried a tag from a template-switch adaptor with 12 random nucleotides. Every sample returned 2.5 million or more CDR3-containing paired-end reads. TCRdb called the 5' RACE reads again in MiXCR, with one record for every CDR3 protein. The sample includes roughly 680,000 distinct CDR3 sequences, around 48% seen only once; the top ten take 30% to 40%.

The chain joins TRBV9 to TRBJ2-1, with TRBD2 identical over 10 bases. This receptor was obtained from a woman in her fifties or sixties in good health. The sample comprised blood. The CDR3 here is CASSGGLADLNEQFF. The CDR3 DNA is TGTGCCAGCAGCGGAGGACTAGCGGACTTGAATGAGCAGTTCTTC. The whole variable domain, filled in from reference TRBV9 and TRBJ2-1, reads DSGVTQTPKHLITATGQRVTLRCSPRSGDLSVYWYQQSLDQGLQFLIQYYNGEERAKGNILERFSAQQFPDLHSELNLSSLELGDSALYFCASSGGLADLNEQFFGPGTRLTVL.